The T cell receptor beta chain under discussion was sequenced for a study of naive and memory T cell subsets. Study-level findings and limits: Potentially, T cell activation and differentiation skew this RNA-based measurement.

This clonotype was counted many times. The antigen is unknown. Four PCR rounds used nested alpha and beta constant region primers plus the SP2 primer. Via MiXCR, TCRdb re-called the 5' RACE reads, giving one row per CDR3 protein. The table has roughly 48,000 distinct CDR3 sequences, over 3.5% seen once; the top ten hold about 0.8%. A UMI-containing oligonucleotide was joined by 3' ligation to the TCR cDNA template. Whole blood, roughly 2.4 ml, came from adult healthy volunteers. Input was roughly 1 to 1000 ng of DNase-treated total RNA without cell sorting. CDR3 length: 13 amino acids. CDR1 MNHEY and CDR2 SVGAGI come from the germline V gene. J was trimmed by 4 bases and V by 6 bases; bases with no gene match: 6.

The receptor was derived from a female donor in good health. The V call is TRBV6-5, the J call TRBJ2-7; TRBD2 aligns across 7 bases. As DNA, the CDR3 is TGTGCCAGCAGCTGGACTAGTAGGTACGAGCAGTACTTC. Encoded protein: CASSWTSRYEQYF.